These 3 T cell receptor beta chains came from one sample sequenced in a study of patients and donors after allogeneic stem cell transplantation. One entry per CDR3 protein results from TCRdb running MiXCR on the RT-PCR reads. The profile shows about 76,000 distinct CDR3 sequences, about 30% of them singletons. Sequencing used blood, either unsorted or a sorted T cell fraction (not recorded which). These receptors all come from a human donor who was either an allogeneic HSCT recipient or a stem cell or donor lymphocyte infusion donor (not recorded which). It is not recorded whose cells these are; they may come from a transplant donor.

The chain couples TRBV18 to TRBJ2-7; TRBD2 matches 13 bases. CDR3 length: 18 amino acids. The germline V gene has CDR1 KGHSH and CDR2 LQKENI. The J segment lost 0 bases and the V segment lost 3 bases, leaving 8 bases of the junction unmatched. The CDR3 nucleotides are TGTGCCAGCTCACCTTTCACTAGCGGGAGGGTTGTCTCCTACGAGCAGTACTTC. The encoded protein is CASSPFTSGRVVSYEQYF. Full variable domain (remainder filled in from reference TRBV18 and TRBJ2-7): NAGVMQNPRHLVRRRGQEARLRCSPMKGHSHVYWYRQLPEEGLKFMVYLQKENIIDESGMPKERFSAEFPKEGPSILRIQQVVRGDSAAYFCASSPFTSGRVVSYEQYFGPGTRLTVT.

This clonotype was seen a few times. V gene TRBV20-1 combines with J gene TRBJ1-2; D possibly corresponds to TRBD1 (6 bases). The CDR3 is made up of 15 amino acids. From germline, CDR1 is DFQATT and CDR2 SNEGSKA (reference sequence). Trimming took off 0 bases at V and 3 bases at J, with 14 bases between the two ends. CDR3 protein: CSARDPAGEDYGYTF. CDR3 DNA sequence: TGCAGTGCTAGAGATCCGGCAGGGGAGGACTATGGCTACACCTTC.

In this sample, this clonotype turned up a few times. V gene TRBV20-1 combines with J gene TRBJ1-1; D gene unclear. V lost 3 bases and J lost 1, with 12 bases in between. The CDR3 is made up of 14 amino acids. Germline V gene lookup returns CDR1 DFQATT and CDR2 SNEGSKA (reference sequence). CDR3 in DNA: TGCAGTGCTAGTGCAGGCTCCACGAACACTGAAGCTTTCTTT. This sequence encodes CSASAGSTNTEAFF.